Described below is a single T cell receptor (beta chain) sequence and its context. These data belong to a study of T cell changes during pregnancy in multiple sclerosis. Germline V gene lookup returns CDR1 LNHDA and CDR2 SQIVND (reference sequence). The V gene end was trimmed by 7 bases and the J gene end by 4 bases; junction bases not matched to a gene: 8. The CDR3 sequence is 14 residues long. The protocol was immunoSEQ multiplex PCR, while the TCRdb copy is restricted to in-frame clones and leaves out a portion. In the table there are 70,000 to 95,000 clones, 85% to 95% of which are singletons. Sample: CD4+ T cells from peripheral blood mononuclear cells, taken in the second trimester of pregnancy. The gene calls are TRBV19 and TRBJ2-7; 9 nucleotides align to TRBD2. This sequence originates from a female donor with multiple sclerosis, enrolled in a pregnancy study. CDR3 nucleotide sequence: TGTGCCAGTACCAGCGGGAGGAATATGTACGAGCAGTACTTC. Protein sequence: CASTSGRNMYEQYF.